This TCR beta chain comes out of a study of blood T cells in healthy people across ages. With a J-beta primer mix and a sample-barcoded 5' primer, a second PCR ran about 7 to 12 cycles. In TCRdb, the 5' RACE reads were re-called with MiXCR into one record per CDR3 protein. There are 650,000 to 700,000 distinct CDR3 sequences in the sample; approximately 30% occur only once, and 15% to 19% lies in the top ten. The CDR3 consists of 15 residues. The V gene's germline CDR1 is MNHEY and CDR2 SVGAGI. Trimming left V 5 bases short and J 0 bases short, with 14 bases between. Study-wide points: With unsorted PBMCs, a conclusive comparison of naive versus antigen-experienced cells was not possible. The CMV status of each donor remained undetermined, and this could have confounded shifts in expanded clonotypes.

As for this clonotype: Its antigen is not identified.

Ranging in age from about 6 to 100, the donors were healthy Caucasian individuals from Russia. The chain carries TRBV6-5 and TRBJ2-7; the D is unclear. Input material: blood. The TCR comes from a woman aged 80 or older in good health. CDR3 sequence reads: CASSPDLARSYEQYF. In DNA form, the CDR3 reads TGTGCCAGCAGTCCTGACTTAGCCCGCTCCTACGAGCAGTACTTC.